This T cell receptor beta chain is drawn from a study of blood T cell repertoires in COVID-19. Overall study: Collection of acute and convalescent COVID-19 samples took place in the United States, Italy and Spain. Sources were T cells, B-cell-depleted T cells, or PBMCs; the material itself was cDNA or gDNA.

Repertoires were generated with immunoSEQ multiplex PCR, while TCRdb's copy carries only in-frame clones and drops some. This repertoire shows roughly 250,000 clones, 85% found once; its top ten account for around 0.96%. CDR1 and CDR2 from the germline V gene are SGHVS and FQNEAQ. V was trimmed by 0 bases and J by 1 base, leaving 9 bases between them. The CDR3 has 15 residues. This chain connects TRBV7-8 to TRBJ2-5, with a possible D match to TRBD1 (6 bases). The sequencing input was peripheral blood. This sequence originates from a man aged 35 to 55 with acute or convalescent COVID-19. The CDR3 sequence is CASSLAGATQETQYF. CDR3 coding DNA: TGTGCCAGCAGCTTAGCGGGGGCAACCCAAGAGACCCAGTACTTC.